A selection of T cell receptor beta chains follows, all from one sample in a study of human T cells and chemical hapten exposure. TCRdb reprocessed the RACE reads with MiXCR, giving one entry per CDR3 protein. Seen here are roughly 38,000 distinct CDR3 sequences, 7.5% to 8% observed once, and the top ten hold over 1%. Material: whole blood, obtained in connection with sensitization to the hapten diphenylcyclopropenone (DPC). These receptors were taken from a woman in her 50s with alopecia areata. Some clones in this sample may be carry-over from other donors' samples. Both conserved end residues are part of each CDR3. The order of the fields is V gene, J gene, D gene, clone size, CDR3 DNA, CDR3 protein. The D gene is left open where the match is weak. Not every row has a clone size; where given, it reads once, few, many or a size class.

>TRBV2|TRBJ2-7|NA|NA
TGTGCCAGGGCCAGTGGAAGCTCCTACGAGCAGTACTTC
CARASGSSYEQYF
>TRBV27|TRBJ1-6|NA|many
TGTGCCAGCAGTGTCGACTGGGGAGGCTCCTATAATTCACCCCTCCACTTT
CASSVDWGGSYNSPLHF
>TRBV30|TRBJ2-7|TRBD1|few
TGTGCCTGGAGGGGACAGGGCCCCTACGAGCAGTACTTC
CAWRGQGPYEQYF
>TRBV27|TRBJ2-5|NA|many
TGTGCCAGCAGTTTAGAAGGAGGGGGCGGAGAAGAGACCCAGTACTTC
CASSLEGGGGEETQYF
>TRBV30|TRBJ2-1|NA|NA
TGTGCCTGGAGGATGGGCAGGGGCCGTAATGAGCAGTTCTTC
CAWRMGRGRNEQFF
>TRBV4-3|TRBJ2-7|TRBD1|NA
TGCGCCAGCAGCCAAGGTCACAGGGGAGACGAGCAGTACTTC
CASSQGHRGDEQYF
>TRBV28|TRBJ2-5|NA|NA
TGTGCCAGCCGAAACCACCTAGCCCAAGAGACCCAGTACTTC
CASRNHLAQETQYF
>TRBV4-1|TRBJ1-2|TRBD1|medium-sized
TGCGCCAGCAGCCAAGATCGGGGACAGGGATTCGGCTACACCTTC
CASSQDRGQGFGYTF
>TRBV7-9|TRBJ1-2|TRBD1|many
TGTGCCAGCAGCTGGGGGACAGGGACGAAACCCATCCCCCGAGGGGAGCGGGCTAACTATGGCTACACCTTC
CASSWGTGTKPIPRGERANYGYTF
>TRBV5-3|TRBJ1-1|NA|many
TGTGCCAGAAGCCTGGGACGGACGAACACTGAAGCTTTCTTT
CARSLGRTNTEAFF
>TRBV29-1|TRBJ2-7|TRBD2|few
TGCAGCGCCGGACTAGCGGACAGCTCCTACGAGCAGTACTTC
CSAGLADSSYEQYF
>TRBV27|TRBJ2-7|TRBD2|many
TGTGCCAGCAGGGCTAGCGGGAGGGCCAGGAACGAGCAGTACTTC
CASRASGRARNEQYF
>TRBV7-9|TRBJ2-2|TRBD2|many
TGTGCCAGCAGCTTAACTGGACTAGCGGGGTTCGCGAACACCGGGGAGCTGTTTTTT
CASSLTGLAGFANTGELFF
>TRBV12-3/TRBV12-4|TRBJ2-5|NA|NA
TGTGCCAGCAGTCTGGACAACTGGGTGGAGACCCAGTACTTC
CASSLDNWVETQYF
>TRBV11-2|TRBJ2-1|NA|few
TGTGCCAGCGACACACCCGGGAGAGGGAATGAGCAGTTCTTC
CASDTPGRGNEQFF
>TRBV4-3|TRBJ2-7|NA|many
TGCGCCAGCAGCCGAGACAGATTCTACGAGCAGTACTTC
CASSRDRFYEQYF
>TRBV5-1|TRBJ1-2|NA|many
TGCGCCAGCAGCTTGGCCGGCACCGCTAACTATGGCTACACCTTC
CASSLAGTANYGYTF
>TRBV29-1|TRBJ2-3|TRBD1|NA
TGCAGCGTTGCAGGGGGAGATACGCAGTATTTT
CSVAGGDTQYF
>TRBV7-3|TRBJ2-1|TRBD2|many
TGTGCCAGCAGCTCCCAGACTAGCGGGAGTTACAATGAGCAGTTCTTC
CASSSQTSGSYNEQFF
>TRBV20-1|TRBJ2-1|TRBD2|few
TGCAGTGCTAGAGTCCGGGCTAGCGGGGGTAATGAGCAGTTCTTC
CSARVRASGGNEQFF
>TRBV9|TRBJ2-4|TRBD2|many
TGTGCCAGCAGCGCGACTAGCGGGGCTCCCAAAAACATTCAGTACTTC
CASSATSGAPKNIQYF
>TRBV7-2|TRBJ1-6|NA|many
TGTGCCAGCAGCCCGACGAGAGATTCACCCCTCCACTTT
CASSPTRDSPLHF
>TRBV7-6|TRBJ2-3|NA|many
TGTGCCAGCAGCTTCAGCGGGAGCACAGATACGCAGTATTTT
CASSFSGSTDTQYF
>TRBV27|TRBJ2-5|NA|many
TGTGCCAGCAGCCTAACAGGGACGGAGACCCAGTACTTC
CASSLTGTETQYF
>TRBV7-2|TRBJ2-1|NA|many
TGTGCCAGCAGCTCTCCACGGGAGACCTTCTACAATGAGCAGTTCTTC
CASSSPRETFYNEQFF
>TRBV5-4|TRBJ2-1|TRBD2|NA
TGTGCCAGCAGCCCCCGGGGTAGCGGGAGCTACAATGAGCAGTTCTTC
CASSPRGSGSYNEQFF
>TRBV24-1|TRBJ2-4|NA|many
TGTGCCACCAGTTCAGGACAGACCAAAAACATTCAGTACTTC
CATSSGQTKNIQYF